The 23 T cell receptor beta chains below come from one sample, sequenced in a study of blood T cell repertoires in COVID-19. Libraries were prepared by immunoSEQ multiplex PCR; TCRdb keeps only in-frame clonotypes and omits some of them. The sample comprises about 200,000 clones, more than 75% of which are singletons, and 6% rests with the top ten. What was sequenced was peripheral blood. The receptors stem from a man aged 40-49 years with active or convalescent COVID-19.

The CDR3 loop is CASSRDAKSSYNSPLHF. For the CDR3, the DNA is TGTGCCAGTAGCCGAGATGCAAAGAGCTCCTATAATTCACCCCTCCACTTT. The genes are TRBV19 and TRBJ1-6; D is unresolved. The germline V gene has CDR1 LNHDA and CDR2 SQIVND (reference sequence). This CDR3 is 17 amino acids long. V lost 6 bases and J lost 0, with 15 bases in between.

The chain uses TRBV27 and TRBJ2-7, with a possible D match to TRBD2 (6 bases). In germline, CDR1 is MNHEY, CDR2 SMNVEV (reference sequence). The CDR3 runs 15 residues. V lost 0 bases to trimming and J lost 6 bases, with 15 bases between them. The CDR3 DNA sequence: TGTGCCAGCAGTTTATCCCCGTCGGGAGCAAGCGAGCAGTACTTC. Amino acids: CASSLSPSGASEQYF.

The rearrangement links TRBV28 to TRBJ1-5, with 9 bases lining up with TRBD1. Germline-derived CDR1 and CDR2 are MDHEN and SYDVKM. CDR3 length: 16 residues. The ends lost 6 bases at V and 3 bases at J; junction bases unmatched: 9. The CDR3 region is CASSASGTGNNQPQHF. The CDR3 coding sequence is TGTGCCAGCAGCGCTTCCGGGACAGGGAACAATCAGCCCCAGCATTTT.

V gene TRBV11-2 combines with J gene TRBJ2-7, with D perhaps TRBD2 (9 bases). Germline CDR1 reads SGHAT; CDR2 reads FQNNGV. With 5 bases removed from V and 0 bases from J, the gap between germline ends came to 23 bases. CDR3 length equals 18 residues. The CDR3, as DNA: TGTGCCAGCAGCCTTACAGGGGGGAATAGCGGGAGCTCCTACGAGCAGTACTTC. Translating it yields CASSLTGGNSGSSYEQYF.

The chain combines TRBV11-1 with TRBJ1-1, with 8 bases that match TRBD1. The CDR3 is 13 residues long. V was pared by 5 bases and J by 7 bases, with 6 bases of the junction left unmatched. The germline CDR1 and CDR2 sequences are SGHAT and FQDESV (reference sequence). CDR3 DNA sequence: TGTGCCAGCAGCAGACAGGGGTGGAGTGAAGCTTTCTTT. Protein: CASSRQGWSEAFF.

V gene TRBV5-1 combines with J gene TRBJ1-2; D remains ambiguous. The germline V gene has CDR1 SGHRS and CDR2 YFSETQ. The CDR3 contains 13 residues. V dropped 3 bases and J dropped 1 base, with 7 bases sitting between them. The DNA for the CDR3 is TGCGCCAGCAGCTGGTCAGATAACTATGGCTACACCTTC. Translation gives CASSWSDNYGYTF.

This chain links TRBV4-3 with TRBJ2-2; D is possibly TRBD1 (7 bases). The germline V gene encodes CDR1 LGHNA and CDR2 YSLEER. V gave up 0 bases and J gave up 7 bases, with 15 bases separating them. The CDR3 loop spans 16 amino acids. The CDR3 DNA is TGCGCCAGCAGCCAAGATCCAGGGGGGCTAAGCGGGGAGCTGTTTTTT. It specifies CASSQDPGGLSGELFF.

This sequence joins TRBV3-1 (or the pseudogene TRBV3-2) and TRBJ1-1; the D gene is possibly TRBD1 (5 bases). Germline V gives CDR1 LGHDT, CDR2 YNNKEL (reference sequence). Trimming took 2 bases from V and 6 from J, leaving 10 bases between them. The CDR3 has 13 amino acids. CDR3 nucleotides: TGTGCCAGCAGCCAAACTCGGGGGGCTGAAGCTTTCTTT. As protein: CASSQTRGAEAFF.

The chain joins TRBV12-5 to TRBJ2-7; 7 positions agree with TRBD1. Trimming took 6 bases from V and 3 from J; bases not matched to a gene: 5. Per the germline V gene, CDR1 is LGHNT and CDR2 is FRNRAP. The CDR3 extends over 13 amino acids. The CDR3 DNA follows: TGTGCTAGTGGACTAACAGGGGACTACGAGCAGTACTTC. Translating it yields CASGLTGDYEQYF.

The chain uses TRBV25-1 and TRBJ2-3, with D maybe TRBD1 (6 bases). In germline, CDR1 is MGHDK, CDR2 SYGVNS. This CDR3 region has 17 residues. The ends were cut back, 1 base at V and 3 bases at J, with 17 bases in the middle. The CDR3 DNA follows: TGTGCCAGCAGTGAATCCAAACTCCAGAGGGGGACAGATACGCAGTATTTT. Its translation is CASSESKLQRGTDTQYF.

Only a few counts were recorded for this clone. This chain uses TRBV19 with TRBJ1-5; D perhaps matches TRBD1 (5 bases). Trimming shortened V by 0 bases and J by 4 bases, and 19 bases separated the two germline ends. CDR1 is LNHDA, CDR2 SQIVND, per germline (reference sequence). The CDR3 loop spans 18 amino acids. In DNA form, the CDR3 reads TGTGCCAGTAGTATAGAAAGGCAGGGTAACATTTTTAATCAGCCCCAGCATTTT. It codes for CASSIERQGNIFNQPQHF.

The genes are TRBV7-9 and TRBJ1-5, with D hard to call. Trimming shortened V by 1 base and J by 6 bases, and 13 bases separated the two germline ends. Germline V gene data show CDR1 as SEHNR and CDR2 as FQNEAQ (reference sequence). The CDR3 extends over 15 amino acids. The CDR3 reads CASSLGAERGQPQHF. CDR3 sequence (DNA): TGTGCCAGCAGCTTAGGTGCCGAACGAGGTCAGCCCCAGCATTTT.

This clone was seen only once. The chain joins TRBV7-2 to TRBJ2-7; 7 bases are a match to TRBD1. This CDR3 contains 15 residues. J lost 2 bases, V lost 5 bases, and 9 bases had no gene match. Germline CDR1 and CDR2: SGHTA and FQGNSA. The CDR3 DNA is TGTGCCAGCAGCACCCGAGGGACAGCAGCCTACGAGCAGTACTTC. Encoded protein: CASSTRGTAAYEQYF.

The chain is built from TRBV11-2 and TRBJ2-3; D remains unclear. The CDR3 covers 16 residues. The V gene's germline CDR1 is SGHAT and CDR2 FQNNGV. V gave up 7 bases and J gave up 0 bases, with 17 bases separating them. The CDR3 region has the DNA TGTGCCAGCACCCTAACTATTGGCGATAGCACAGATACGCAGTATTTT. Translated, it gives CASTLTIGDSTDTQYF.

The chain is built from TRBV9 and TRBJ2-3; 9 bases align to TRBD2. Trimming took 3 bases from V and 3 from J; bases not matched to a gene: 8. Germline V gene lookup returns CDR1 SGDLS and CDR2 YYNGEE. The CDR3 covers 16 residues. The CDR3 reads CASSAKAGGVTDTQYF. As DNA, the CDR3 is TGTGCCAGCAGCGCCAAAGCGGGGGGAGTGACAGATACGCAGTATTTT.

The CDR3: CASSTDSGTQYF. In nucleotides, the CDR3 is TGTGCCAGCAGCACAGATAGCGGGACCCAGTACTTC. The rearrangement links TRBV9 to TRBJ2-5; weak D call: TRBD2 (6 bases). The germline V and J ends were trimmed by 4 bases and 7 bases, with 11 bases remaining between them. The CDR3 totals 12 residues. The V gene's germline CDR1 is SGDLS and CDR2 YYNGEE.

The CDR3 is CASRGEVTEAFF. CDR3 bases: TGTGCCAGCCGGGGGGAGGTCACTGAAGCTTTCTTT. The chain has TRBV12-3 or TRBV12-4 and TRBJ1-1, with D maybe TRBD1 (5 bases). The length of the CDR3 is 12 residues. The V gene lost 8 bases and the J gene lost 4 bases, with 11 bases spanning the gap.

This chain connects TRBV9 to TRBJ1-5, with D perhaps TRBD1 (6 bases). The V gene's germline CDR1 is SGDLS and CDR2 YYNGEE. CDR3 length: 15 residues. V lost 0 bases, J lost 3 bases, and 10 bases lay in between. In DNA form, the CDR3 reads TGTGCCAGCAGCGTAGAGGGGGGGCCCAATCAGCCCCAGCATTTT. It codes for CASSVEGGPNQPQHF.

The rearrangement joins TRBV7-2 to TRBJ1-4; 8 bases match TRBD1. V was clipped by 5 bases and J by 3 bases; unmatched bases: 5. Germline CDR1 and CDR2: SGHTA and FQGNSA. This CDR3 has 15 residues. CDR3 in DNA: TGTGCCAGCAGCCCCCGACAGGGGCCTAATGAAAAACTGTTTTTT. It is translated as CASSPRQGPNEKLFF.

The gene calls are TRBV7-9 and TRBJ1-1; D gene uncertain. CDR3 length: 13 amino acids. From germline, CDR1 is SEHNR and CDR2 FQNEAQ (reference sequence). Trimming removed 5 bases from V and 7 bases from J, with 14 bases in between. The CDR3 DNA follows: TGTGCCAGCAGCCCCCCGGAGGATGTTGAAGCTTTCTTT. This codes for CASSPPEDVEAFF.

The chain recombines TRBV29-1 with TRBJ2-5; 9 nucleotides agree with TRBD2. Losses at the gene ends were 7 bases for V and 5 bases for J; bases not matched to a gene: 5. The germline gives CDR1 SQVTM, CDR2 ANQGSEA. The length of the CDR3 is 12 residues. The CDR3 sequence is CSGSGGTETQYF. As DNA, the CDR3 is TGCAGCGGGAGCGGGGGGACGGAGACCCAGTACTTC.

The chain is built from TRBV11-3 and TRBJ2-5; tentatively, D is TRBD2 (6 bases). The germline V gene encodes CDR1 SGHNT and CDR2 YENEEA. The ends were cut back, 5 bases at V and 6 bases at J, with 22 bases in the middle. This CDR3 has 16 amino acids. This CDR3 reads CASSVPGLQTSKTQYF. The CDR3 DNA reads TGTGCCAGCAGCGTGCCGGGACTGCAGACGTCCAAGACCCAGTACTTC. The whole variable domain, filled in from reference TRBV11-3 and TRBJ2-5, reads EAGVVQSPRYKIIEKKQPVAFWCNPISGHNTLYWYLQNLGQGPELLIRYENEEAVDDSQLPKDRFSAERLKGVDSTLKIQPAELGDSAVYLCASSVPGLQTSKTQYFGPGTRLLVL.

V is TRBV5-6 and J is TRBJ1-1, with 10 bases that match TRBD1. J gave up 3 bases and V 3 bases, and 2 bases lay outside the gene matches. The CDR3 contains 14 residues. Germline V gene sequence: CDR1 SGHDT, CDR2 YYEEEE. CDR3 sequence: CASSSDRGHTEAFF. The CDR3 region has the DNA TGTGCCAGCAGCTCCGACAGGGGGCACACTGAAGCTTTCTTT.